This T cell receptor (beta chain) appears in the sequencing data of a study of blood T cell repertoires in COVID-19. The method was immunoSEQ multiplex PCR; TCRdb's version includes in-frame clones alone and lacks a portion of them. The sample lists about 57,000 clones, 82% seen once, with under 25% in the top ten. Per the germline V gene, CDR1 is MNHEY and CDR2 is SVGAGI. Trimming at V came to 6 bases and at J to 2 bases, leaving 8 bases not matched to a gene. This CDR3 region has 15 residues. The V call is TRBV6-5, the J call TRBJ2-7; 9 bases fit TRBD1. This receptor was obtained from a woman in her fifties or sixties with acute or convalescent COVID-19. The sequenced sample consisted of peripheral blood. DNA of the CDR3: TGTGCCAGCAGGACACGGGACAGGGCCCCCTACGAGCAGTACTTC. Protein sequence: CASRTRDRAPYEQYF.